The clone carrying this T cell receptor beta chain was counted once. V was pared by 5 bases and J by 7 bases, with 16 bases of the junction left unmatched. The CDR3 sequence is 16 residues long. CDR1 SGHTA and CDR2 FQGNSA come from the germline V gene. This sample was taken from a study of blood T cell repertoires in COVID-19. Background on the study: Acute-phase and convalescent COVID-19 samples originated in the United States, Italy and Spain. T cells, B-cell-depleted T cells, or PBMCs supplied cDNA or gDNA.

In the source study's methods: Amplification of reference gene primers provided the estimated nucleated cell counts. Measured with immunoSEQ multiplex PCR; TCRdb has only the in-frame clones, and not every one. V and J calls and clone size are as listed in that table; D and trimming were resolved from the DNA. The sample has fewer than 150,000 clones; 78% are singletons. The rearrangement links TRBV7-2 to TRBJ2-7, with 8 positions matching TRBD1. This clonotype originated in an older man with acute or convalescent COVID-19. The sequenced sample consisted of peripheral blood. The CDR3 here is CASSPASGTGLGEQYF. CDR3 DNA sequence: TGTGCCAGCAGCCCAGCATCCGGGACAGGTCTGGGGGAGCAGTACTTC.